This T cell receptor beta chain came from a study of blood T cells in healthy people across ages. V was clipped by 5 bases and J by 6 bases, with 15 bases between them. The CDR3 extends over 14 amino acids. Germline loops: CDR1 SNHLY, CDR2 FYNNEI. This clonotype occurred a few times. A second PCR, run for roughly 7 to 12 cycles, used a sample-barcoded 5' primer plus a J-beta primer mix. TCRdb independently ran MiXCR on the 5' RACE reads; one entry per CDR3 protein. This repertoire shows about 940,000 distinct CDR3 sequences, around 48% found once; its top ten account for around an eighth. PBMCs were isolated at a quantity of at least 6 million per sample.

This chain joins TRBV2 and TRBJ2-3, with unresolved D. This clonotype originated in a man aged 25 to 40 in good health. The sample taken for sequencing was blood. CDR3 residues: CASSREIRADTQYF. The DNA of the CDR3 is TGTGCCAGCAGTCGAGAGATCCGGGCGGATACGCAGTATTTT.